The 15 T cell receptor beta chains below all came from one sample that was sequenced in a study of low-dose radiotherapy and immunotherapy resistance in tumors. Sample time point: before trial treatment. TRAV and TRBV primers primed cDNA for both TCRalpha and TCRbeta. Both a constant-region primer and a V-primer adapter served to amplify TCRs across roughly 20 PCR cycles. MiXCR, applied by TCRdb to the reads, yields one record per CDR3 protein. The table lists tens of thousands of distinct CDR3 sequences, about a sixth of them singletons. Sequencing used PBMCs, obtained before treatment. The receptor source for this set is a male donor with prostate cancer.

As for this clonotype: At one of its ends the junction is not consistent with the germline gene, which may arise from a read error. The CDR3 here is CAGSQDRLAGDTGELFF. DNA for the CDR3: TGTGCCGGCAGCCAAGATCGGCTAGCGGGGGATACCGGGGAGCTGTTTTTT. The chain carries TRBV3-1 and TRBJ2-2; TRBD2 matches 10 bases. The CDR3 spans 17 residues. Germline CDR1 is LGHDT and CDR2 is YNNKEL (reference sequence). The full variable domain, its missing parts supplied by reference TRBV3-1 and TRBJ2-2, is DTAVSQTPKYLVTQMGNDKSIKCEQNLGHDTMYWYKQDSKKFLKIMFSYNNKELIINETVPNRFSPKSPDKAHLNLHINSLELGDSAVYFCAGSQDRLAGDTGELFFGEGSRLTVL.

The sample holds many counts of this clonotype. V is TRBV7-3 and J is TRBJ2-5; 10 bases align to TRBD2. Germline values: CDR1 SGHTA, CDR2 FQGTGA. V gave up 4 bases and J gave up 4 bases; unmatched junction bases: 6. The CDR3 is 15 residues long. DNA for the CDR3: TGTGCCAGCAGCTCCCGACTAGCGGGTATAGAGACCCAGTACTTC. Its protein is CASSSRLAGIETQYF.

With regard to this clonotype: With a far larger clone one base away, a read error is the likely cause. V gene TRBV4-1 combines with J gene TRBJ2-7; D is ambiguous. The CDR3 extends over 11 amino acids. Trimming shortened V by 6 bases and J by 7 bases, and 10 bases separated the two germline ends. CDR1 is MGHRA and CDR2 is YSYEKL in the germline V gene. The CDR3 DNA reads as TGCGCCAGCAGTTACGATTGGGAGCAGTACTTC. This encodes CASSYDWEQYF.

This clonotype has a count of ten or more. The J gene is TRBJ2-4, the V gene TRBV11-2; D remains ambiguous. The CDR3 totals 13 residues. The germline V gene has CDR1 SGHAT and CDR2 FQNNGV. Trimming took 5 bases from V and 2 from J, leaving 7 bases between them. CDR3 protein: CASSLSTKNIQYF. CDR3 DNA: TGTGCCAGCAGCCTCTCTACCAAAAACATTCAGTACTTC.

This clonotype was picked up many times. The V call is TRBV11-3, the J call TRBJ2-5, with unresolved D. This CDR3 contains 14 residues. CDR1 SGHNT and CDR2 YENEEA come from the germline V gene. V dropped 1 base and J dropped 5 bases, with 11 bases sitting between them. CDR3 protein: CASSLGQPGETQYF. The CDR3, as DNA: TGTGCCAGCAGCTTAGGGCAGCCTGGGGAGACCCAGTACTTC.

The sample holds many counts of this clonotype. The DNA of the CDR3 is TGTGCCAGCAGTGAACTAGCGGGGGGTACCGGGGAGCTGTTTTTT. This translates into CASSELAGGTGELFF. The chain couples TRBV6-2 or TRBV6-3 to TRBJ2-2, with 12 bases lining up with TRBD2. Germline CDR1 and CDR2: MNHEY and SVGEGT. The CDR3 spans 15 residues. The trim removed 5 bases at V and 5 bases at J, leaving 3 bases unmatched.

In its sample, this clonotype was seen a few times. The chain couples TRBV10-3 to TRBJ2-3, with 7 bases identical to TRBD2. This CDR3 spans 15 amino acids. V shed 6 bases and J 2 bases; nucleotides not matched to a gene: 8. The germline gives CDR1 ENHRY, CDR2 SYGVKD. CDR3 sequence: CAISRGSDFTDTQYF. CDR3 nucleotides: TGTGCCATCAGCCGCGGGAGCGACTTCACAGATACGCAGTATTTT.

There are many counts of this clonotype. In nucleotides, the CDR3 is TGCGCCAGCAGTCCGAGGGAGCAGTTCTTC. This translates into CASSPREQFF. The chain combines TRBV23-1 with TRBJ2-1; D unclear. TRBV23-1 is labeled an ORF, and its function is uncertain. V lost 4 bases, J lost 10 bases, and 5 bases lay in between. This CDR3 contains 10 residues.

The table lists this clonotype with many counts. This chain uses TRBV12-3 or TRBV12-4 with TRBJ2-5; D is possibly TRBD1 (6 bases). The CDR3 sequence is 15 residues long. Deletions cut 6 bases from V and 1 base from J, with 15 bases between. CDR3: CASRTRVRGQETQYF. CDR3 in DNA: TGTGCCAGCAGGACACGGGTCAGGGGCCAAGAGACCCAGTACTTC.

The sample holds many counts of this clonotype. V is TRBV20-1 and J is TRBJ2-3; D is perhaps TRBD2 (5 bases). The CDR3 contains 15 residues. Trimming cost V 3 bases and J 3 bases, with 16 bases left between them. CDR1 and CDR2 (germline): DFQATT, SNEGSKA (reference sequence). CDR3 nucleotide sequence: TGCAGTGCTAGTAATCCTACTAGTCAGACAGATACGCAGTATTTT. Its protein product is CSASNPTSQTDTQYF.

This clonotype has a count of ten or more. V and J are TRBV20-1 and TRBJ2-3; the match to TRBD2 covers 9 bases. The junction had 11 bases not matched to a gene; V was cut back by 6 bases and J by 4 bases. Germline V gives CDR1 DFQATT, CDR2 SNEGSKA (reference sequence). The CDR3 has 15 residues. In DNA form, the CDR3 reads TGCAGTGCCTTTCTCCGCGGGGGGGATGCAGATACGCAGTATTTT. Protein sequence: CSAFLRGGDADTQYF.

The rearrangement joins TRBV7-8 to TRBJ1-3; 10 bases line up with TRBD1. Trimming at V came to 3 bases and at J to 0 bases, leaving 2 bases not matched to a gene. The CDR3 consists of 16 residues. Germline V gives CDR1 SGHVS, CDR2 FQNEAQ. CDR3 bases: TGTGCCAGCAGCTTTGGGACAGGGGACTCTGGAAACACCATATATTTT. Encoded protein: CASSFGTGDSGNTIYF.

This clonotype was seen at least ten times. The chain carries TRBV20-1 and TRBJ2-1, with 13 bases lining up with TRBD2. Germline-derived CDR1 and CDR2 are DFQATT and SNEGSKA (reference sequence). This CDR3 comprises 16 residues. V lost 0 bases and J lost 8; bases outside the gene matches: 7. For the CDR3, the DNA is TGCAGTGCTAGAGATCCGGGACTAGCGGGGTACTATGAGCAGTTCTTC. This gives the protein CSARDPGLAGYYEQFF.

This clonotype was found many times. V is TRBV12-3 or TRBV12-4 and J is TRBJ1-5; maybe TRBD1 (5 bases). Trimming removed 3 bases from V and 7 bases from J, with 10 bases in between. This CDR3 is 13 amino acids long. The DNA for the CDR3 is TGTGCCAGCAGTTTGTCAGGGAAACAGCCCCAGCATTTT. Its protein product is CASSLSGKQPQHF.

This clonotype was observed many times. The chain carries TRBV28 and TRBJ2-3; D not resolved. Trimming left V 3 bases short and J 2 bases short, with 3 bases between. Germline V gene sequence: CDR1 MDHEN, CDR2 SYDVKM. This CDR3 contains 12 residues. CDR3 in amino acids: CASSLFTDTQYF. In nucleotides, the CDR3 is TGTGCCAGCAGTTTGTTCACAGATACGCAGTATTTT.